The clone carrying this T cell receptor beta chain has ten or more counts. Its antigen is unknown. The CDR3 totals 15 residues. The V and J ends lost 6 bases and 2 bases, in that order; junction bases with no gene match: 6. Per germline, CDR1 SQVTM and CDR2 ANQGSEA. The data derive from a study of identical twins. Study outcomes and limitations: Analyses of zero insertions could, in part, be confounded by invariant MAIT and iNKT cells.

TCRdb reprocessed the 5' RACE reads with MiXCR, giving one entry per CDR3 protein. Among fewer than 250,000 distinct CDR3 sequences listed, around 6.9% were seen once. Separately, the same data were catalogued under a study of yellow fever vaccine responses in identical twins.

The TCR comes from a woman aged 18-29 years in good health. This rearrangement joins TRBV29-1 to TRBJ2-6; TRBD2 matches at 8 bases. Specimen: memory (CD45RO+) T cells sorted from blood. The CDR3 region is CSVTSGGPGANVLTF. In nucleotides, the CDR3 is TGCAGCGTGACATCGGGGGGGCCTGGGGCCAACGTCCTGACTTTC.